This T cell receptor (beta chain) was retrieved from a study of vaccination effects on CD4 cells after COVID-19. Study-wide context: Post-vaccine draws lagged the second dose by a median of 72 days.

CDR1 is LGHDT and CDR2 is YNNKEL in the germline V gene (reference sequence). This CDR3 has 13 residues. Trimming took 4 bases from V and 11 from J, leaving 12 bases between them. Repertoires were generated with immunoSEQ multiplex PCR, while TCRdb's copy carries only in-frame clones and drops some. The sample lists about 60,000 clones; under 80% were seen once. Notes on this clone: Its specificity is unknown.

ViraFEST assay sequencing came after antigen-specific CD4+ T cells were expanded with viral peptide pools. Cultured cells yielded isolated CD4+ T cells after 10 to 11 days. Either the mRNA-1273 or the BNT162b2 vaccine was given to participants as two doses. Wells each received 2 million to 2.5 million PBMC, cultured with around 9.3 IU/ml IL-2 and about 10 ug/ml peptides. Cultures got half-medium changes with IL-2 on days 3 and 7. This receptor was identified in a human donor who received a COVID-19 vaccine. The sequenced sample was CD4+ T cells from PBMCs cultured with HCoV-OC43 spike peptides, obtained after COVID-19 vaccination. The subset was: HCoV-OC43 spike overlapping peptide pool stimulation. V gene TRBV3-1 (or the pseudogene TRBV3-2) combines with J gene TRBJ1-6; D remains ambiguous. For the CDR3, the DNA is TGTGCCAGCAGCCGTAGATCCGGGGCACCCCTCCACTTT. Its translation is CASSRRSGAPLHF.